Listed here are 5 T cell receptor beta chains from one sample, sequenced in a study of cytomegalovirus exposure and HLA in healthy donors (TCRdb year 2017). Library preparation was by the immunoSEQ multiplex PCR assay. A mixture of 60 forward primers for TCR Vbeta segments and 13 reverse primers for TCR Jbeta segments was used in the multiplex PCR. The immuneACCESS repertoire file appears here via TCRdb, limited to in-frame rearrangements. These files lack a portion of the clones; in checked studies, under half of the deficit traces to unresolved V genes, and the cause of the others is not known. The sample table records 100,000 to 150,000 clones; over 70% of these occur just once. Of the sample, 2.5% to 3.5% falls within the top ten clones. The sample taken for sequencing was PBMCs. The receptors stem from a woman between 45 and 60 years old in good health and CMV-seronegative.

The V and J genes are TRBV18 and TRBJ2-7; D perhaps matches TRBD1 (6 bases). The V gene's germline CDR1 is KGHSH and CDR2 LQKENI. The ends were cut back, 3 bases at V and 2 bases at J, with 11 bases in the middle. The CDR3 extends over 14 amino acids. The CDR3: CASSPSGVPYEQYF. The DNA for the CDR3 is TGTGCCAGCTCACCGTCAGGGGTTCCCTACGAGCAGTACTTC.

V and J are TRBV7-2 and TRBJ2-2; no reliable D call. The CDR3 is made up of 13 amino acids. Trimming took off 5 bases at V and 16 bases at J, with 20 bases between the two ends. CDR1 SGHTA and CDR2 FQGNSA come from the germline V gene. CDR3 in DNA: TGTGCCAGCAGCCAAGACATATCCGCGAGCTCGTTTTTT. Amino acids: CASSQDISASSFF.

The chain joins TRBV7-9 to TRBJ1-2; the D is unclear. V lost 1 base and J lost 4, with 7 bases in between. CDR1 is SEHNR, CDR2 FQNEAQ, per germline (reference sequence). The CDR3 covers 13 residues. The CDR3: CASSLDSLYGYTF. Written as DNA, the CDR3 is TGTGCCAGCAGCTTAGACAGCCTCTATGGCTACACCTTC.

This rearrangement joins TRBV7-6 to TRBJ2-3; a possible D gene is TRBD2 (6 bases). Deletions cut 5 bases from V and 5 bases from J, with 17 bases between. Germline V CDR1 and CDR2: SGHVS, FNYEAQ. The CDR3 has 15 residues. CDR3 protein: CASSLGAGDGDTQYF. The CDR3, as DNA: TGTGCCAGCAGCCTTGGAGCGGGTGACGGAGATACGCAGTATTTT.

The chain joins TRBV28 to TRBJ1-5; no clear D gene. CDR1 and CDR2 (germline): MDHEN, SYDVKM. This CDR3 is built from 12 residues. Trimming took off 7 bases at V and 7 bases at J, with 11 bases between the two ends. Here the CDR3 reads CASKRGIQPQHF. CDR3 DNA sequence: TGTGCCAGCAAACGAGGGATCCAGCCCCAGCATTTT. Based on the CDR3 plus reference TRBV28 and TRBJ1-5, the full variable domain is DVKVTQSSRYLVKRTGEKVFLECVQDMDHENMFWYRQDPGLGLRLIYFSYDVKMKEKGDIPEGYSVSREKKERFSLILESASTNQTSMYLCASKRGIQPQHFGDGTRLSIL.